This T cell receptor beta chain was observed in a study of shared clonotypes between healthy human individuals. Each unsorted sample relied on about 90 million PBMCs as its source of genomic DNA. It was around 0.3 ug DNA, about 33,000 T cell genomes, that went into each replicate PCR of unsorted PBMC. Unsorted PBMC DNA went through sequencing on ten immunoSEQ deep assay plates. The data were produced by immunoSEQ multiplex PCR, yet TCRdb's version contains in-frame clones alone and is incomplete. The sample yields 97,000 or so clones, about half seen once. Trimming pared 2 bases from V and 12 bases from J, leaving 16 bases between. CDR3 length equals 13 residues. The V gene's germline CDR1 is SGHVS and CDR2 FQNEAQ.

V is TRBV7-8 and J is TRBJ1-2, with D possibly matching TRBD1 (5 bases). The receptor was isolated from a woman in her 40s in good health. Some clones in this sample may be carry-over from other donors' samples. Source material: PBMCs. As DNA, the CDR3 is TGTGCCAGCAGCTTACACACATGGGACTCCCACACCTTC. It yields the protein CASSLHTWDSHTF. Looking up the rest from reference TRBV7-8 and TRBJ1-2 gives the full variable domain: GAGVSQSPRYKVAKRGQDVALRCDPISGHVSLFWYQQALGQGPEFLTYFQNEAQLDKSGLPSDRFFAERPEGSVSTLKIQRTQQEDSAVYLCASSLHTWDSHTFGSGTRLTVV.